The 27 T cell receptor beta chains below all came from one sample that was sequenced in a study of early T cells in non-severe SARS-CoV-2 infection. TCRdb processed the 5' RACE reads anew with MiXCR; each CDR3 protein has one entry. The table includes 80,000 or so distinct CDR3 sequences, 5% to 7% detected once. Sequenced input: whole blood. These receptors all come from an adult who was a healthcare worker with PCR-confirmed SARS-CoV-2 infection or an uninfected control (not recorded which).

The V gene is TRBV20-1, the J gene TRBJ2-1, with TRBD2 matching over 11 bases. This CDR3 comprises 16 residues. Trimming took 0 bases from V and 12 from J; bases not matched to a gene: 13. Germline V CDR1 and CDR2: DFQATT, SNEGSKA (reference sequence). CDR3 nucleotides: TGCAGTGCTAGAGATGGTAGGAGACTAGCGGGAAAGGCGCAGTTCTTC. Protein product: CSARDGRRLAGKAQFF.

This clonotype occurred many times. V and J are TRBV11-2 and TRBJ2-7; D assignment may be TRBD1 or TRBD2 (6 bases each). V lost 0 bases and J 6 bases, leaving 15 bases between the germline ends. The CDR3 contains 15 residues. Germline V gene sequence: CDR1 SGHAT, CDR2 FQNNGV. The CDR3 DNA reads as TGTGCCAGCAGCTTAGAAGTTCAGGGGAGGCTCGAGCAGTACTTC. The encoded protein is CASSLEVQGRLEQYF.

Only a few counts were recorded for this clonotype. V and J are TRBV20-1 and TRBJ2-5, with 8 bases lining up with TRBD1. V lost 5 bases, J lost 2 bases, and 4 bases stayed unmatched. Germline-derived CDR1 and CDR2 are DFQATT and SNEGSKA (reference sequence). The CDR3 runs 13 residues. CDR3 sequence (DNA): TGCAGTGCTCCCACAGGGGGGCAAGAGACCCAGTACTTC. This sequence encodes CSAPTGGQETQYF.

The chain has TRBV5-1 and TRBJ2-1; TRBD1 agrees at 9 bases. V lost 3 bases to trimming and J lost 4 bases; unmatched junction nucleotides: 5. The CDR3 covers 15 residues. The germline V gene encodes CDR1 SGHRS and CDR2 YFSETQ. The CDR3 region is CASSSGTGRYNEQFF. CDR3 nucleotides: TGCGCCAGCAGCTCCGGGACAGGGAGATACAATGAGCAGTTCTTC.

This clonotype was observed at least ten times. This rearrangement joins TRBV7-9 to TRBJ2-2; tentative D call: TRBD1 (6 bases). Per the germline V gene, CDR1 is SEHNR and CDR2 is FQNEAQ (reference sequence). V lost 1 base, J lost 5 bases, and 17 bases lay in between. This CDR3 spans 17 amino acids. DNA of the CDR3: TGTGCCAGCAGCTTAGAGAAACTACAGGGCGGAACCGGGGAGCTGTTTTTT. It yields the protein CASSLEKLQGGTGELFF.

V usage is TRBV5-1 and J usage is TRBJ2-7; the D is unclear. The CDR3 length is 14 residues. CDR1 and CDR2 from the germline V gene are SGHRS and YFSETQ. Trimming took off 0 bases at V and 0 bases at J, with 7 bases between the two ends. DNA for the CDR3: TGCGCCAGCAGCTTGGACAGTAGCTCCTACGAGCAGTACTTC. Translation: CASSLDSSSYEQYF.

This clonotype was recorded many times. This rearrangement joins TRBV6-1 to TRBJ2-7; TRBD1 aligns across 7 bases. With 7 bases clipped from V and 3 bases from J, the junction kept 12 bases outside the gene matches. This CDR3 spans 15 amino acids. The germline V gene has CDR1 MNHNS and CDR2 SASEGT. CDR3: CASTPDRVIGYEQYF. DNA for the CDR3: TGTGCCAGCACCCCCGACAGGGTCATAGGCTACGAGCAGTACTTC.

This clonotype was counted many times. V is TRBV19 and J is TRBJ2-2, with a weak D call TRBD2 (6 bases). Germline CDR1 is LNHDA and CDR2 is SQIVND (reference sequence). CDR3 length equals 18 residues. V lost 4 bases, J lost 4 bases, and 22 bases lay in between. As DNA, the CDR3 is TGTGCCAGTAGTACCTTGACTAGTATCAACGGTGTCACCGGGGAGCTGTTTTTT. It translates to CASSTLTSINGVTGELFF.

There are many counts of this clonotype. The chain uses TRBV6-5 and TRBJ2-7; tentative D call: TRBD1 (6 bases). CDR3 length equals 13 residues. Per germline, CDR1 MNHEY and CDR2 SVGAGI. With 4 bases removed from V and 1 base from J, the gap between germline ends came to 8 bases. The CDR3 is CASSFGQSYEQYF. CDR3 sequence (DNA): TGTGCCAGCAGTTTCGGACAGTCCTACGAGCAGTACTTC.

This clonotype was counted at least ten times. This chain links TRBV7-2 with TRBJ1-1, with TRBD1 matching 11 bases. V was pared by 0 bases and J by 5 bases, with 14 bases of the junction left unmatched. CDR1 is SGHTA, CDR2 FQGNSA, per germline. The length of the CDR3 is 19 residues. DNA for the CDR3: TGTGCCAGCAGCTTAGCAAAAGGACAGGGGGCGGTGGGTGTAACTGAAGCTTTCTTT. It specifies CASSLAKGQGAVGVTEAFF.

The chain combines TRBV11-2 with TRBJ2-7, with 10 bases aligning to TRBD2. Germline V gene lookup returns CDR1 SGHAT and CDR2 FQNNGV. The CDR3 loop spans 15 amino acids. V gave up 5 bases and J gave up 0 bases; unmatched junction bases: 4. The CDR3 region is CASSGLAVSSYEQYF. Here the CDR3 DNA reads TGTGCCAGCAGCGGACTAGCGGTGAGCTCCTACGAGCAGTACTTC.

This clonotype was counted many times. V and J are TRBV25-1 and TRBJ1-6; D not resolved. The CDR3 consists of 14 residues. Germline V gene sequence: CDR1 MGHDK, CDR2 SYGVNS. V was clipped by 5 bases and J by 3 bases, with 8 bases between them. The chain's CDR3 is CASSMADYNSPLHF. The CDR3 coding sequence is TGTGCCAGCAGTATGGCAGACTATAATTCACCCCTCCACTTT.

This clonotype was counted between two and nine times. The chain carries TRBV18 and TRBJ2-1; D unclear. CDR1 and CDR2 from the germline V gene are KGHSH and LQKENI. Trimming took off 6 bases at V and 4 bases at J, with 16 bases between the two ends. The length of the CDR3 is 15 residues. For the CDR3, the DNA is TGTGCCAGCTCCCAAGACGGAACTAAGTACAATGAGCAGTTCTTC. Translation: CASSQDGTKYNEQFF.

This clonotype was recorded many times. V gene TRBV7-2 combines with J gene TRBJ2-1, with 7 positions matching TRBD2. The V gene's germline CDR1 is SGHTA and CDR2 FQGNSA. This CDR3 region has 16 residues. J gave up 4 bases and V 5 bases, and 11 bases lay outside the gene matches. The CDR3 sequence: CASSPVSSGVYNEQFF. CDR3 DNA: TGTGCCAGCAGCCCAGTATCCAGCGGGGTGTACAATGAGCAGTTCTTC.

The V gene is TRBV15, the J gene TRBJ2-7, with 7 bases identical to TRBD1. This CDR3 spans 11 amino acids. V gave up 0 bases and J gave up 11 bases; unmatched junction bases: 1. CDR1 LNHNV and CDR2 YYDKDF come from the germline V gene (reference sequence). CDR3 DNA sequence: TGTGCCACCAGCAGAGATGGGACAGAGTACTTC. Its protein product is CATSRDGTEYF.

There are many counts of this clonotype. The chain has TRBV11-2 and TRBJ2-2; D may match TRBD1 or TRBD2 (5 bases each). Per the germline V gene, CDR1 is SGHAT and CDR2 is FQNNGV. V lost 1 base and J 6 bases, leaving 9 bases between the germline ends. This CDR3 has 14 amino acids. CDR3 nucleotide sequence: TGTGCCAGCAGCTTAGTCGGGGCGGCCGGGGAGCTGTTTTTT. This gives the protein CASSLVGAAGELFF.

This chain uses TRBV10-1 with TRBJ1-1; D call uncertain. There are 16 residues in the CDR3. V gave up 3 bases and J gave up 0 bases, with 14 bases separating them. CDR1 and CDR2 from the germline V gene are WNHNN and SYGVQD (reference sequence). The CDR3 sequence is CASSESAVPMNTEAFF. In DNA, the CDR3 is TGCGCCAGCAGTGAATCCGCCGTTCCTATGAACACTGAAGCTTTCTTT.

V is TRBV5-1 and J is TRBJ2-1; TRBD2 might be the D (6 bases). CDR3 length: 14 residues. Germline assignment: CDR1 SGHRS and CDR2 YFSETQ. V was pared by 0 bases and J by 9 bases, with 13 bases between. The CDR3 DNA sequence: TGCGCCAGCAGCTTGGGGCGGGATCCGACTGAGCAGTTCTTC. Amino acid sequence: CASSLGRDPTEQFF.

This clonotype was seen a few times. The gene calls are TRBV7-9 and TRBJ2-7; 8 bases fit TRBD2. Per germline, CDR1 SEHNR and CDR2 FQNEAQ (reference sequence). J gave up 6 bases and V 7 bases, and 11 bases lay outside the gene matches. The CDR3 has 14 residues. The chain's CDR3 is CASTSGAGDSEQYF. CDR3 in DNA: TGTGCCAGCACGTCGGGAGCGGGAGATAGCGAGCAGTACTTC.

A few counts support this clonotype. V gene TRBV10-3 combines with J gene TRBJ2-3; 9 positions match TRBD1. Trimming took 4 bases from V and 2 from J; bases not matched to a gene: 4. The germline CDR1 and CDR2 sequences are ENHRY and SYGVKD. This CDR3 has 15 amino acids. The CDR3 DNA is TGTGCCATCAGTGCCGGGACAGGGCCCACAGATACGCAGTATTTT. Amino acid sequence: CAISAGTGPTDTQYF.

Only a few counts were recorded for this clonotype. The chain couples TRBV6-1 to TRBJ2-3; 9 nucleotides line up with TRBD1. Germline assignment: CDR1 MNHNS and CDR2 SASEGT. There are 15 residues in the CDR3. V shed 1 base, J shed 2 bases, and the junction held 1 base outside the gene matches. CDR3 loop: CASSEGQGDTDTQYF. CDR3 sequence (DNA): TGTGCCAGCAGTGAAGGACAGGGGGACACAGATACGCAGTATTTT.

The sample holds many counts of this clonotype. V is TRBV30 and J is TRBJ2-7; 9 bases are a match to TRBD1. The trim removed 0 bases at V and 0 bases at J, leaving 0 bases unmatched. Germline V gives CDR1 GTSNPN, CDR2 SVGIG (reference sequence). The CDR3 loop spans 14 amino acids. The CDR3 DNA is TGTGCCTGGAGTGTACAGGGGGCCTCCTACGAGCAGTACTTC. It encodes CAWSVQGASYEQYF.

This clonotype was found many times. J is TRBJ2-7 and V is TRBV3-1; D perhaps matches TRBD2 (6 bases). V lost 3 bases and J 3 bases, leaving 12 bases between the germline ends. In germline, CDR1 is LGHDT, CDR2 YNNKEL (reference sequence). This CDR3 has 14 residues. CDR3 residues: CASSQSAGIYEQYF. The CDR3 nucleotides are TGTGCCAGCAGCCAGTCAGCGGGTATCTACGAGCAGTACTTC.

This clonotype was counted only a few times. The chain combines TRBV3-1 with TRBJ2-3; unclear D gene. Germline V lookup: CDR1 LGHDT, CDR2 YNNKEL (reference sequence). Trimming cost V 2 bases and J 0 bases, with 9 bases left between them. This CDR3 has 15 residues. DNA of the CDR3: TGTGCCAGCAGCCAAATGGCGCGAAGCACAGATACGCAGTATTTT. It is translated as CASSQMARSTDTQYF.

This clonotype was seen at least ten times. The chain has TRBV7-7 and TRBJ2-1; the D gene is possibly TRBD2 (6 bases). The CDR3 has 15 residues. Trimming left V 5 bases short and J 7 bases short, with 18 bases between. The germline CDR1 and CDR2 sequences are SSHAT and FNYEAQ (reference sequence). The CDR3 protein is CASSQTTGVGNEQFF. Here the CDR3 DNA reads TGTGCCAGCAGCCAAACTACGGGAGTCGGAAATGAGCAGTTCTTC.

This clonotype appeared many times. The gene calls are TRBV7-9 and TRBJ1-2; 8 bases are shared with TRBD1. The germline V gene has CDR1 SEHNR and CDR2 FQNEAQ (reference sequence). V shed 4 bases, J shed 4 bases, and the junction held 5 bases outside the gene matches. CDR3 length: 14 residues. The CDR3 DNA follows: TGTGCCAGCAGCTCCGGGACAGGAATCTATGGCTACACCTTC. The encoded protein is CASSSGTGIYGYTF. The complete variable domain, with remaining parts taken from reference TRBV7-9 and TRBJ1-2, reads DTGVSQNPRHKITKRGQNVTFRCDPISEHNRLYWYRQTLGQGPEFLTYFQNEAQLEKSRLLSDRFSAERPKGSFSTLEIQRTEQGDSAMYLCASSSGTGIYGYTFGSGTRLTVV.

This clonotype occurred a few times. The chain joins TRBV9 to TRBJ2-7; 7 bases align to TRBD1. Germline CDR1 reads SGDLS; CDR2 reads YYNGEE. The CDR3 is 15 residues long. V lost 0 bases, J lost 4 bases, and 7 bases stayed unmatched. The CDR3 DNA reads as TGTGCCAGCAGCGTAGCTACAGGGGAAAAGTACGAGCAGTACTTC. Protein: CASSVATGEKYEQYF.